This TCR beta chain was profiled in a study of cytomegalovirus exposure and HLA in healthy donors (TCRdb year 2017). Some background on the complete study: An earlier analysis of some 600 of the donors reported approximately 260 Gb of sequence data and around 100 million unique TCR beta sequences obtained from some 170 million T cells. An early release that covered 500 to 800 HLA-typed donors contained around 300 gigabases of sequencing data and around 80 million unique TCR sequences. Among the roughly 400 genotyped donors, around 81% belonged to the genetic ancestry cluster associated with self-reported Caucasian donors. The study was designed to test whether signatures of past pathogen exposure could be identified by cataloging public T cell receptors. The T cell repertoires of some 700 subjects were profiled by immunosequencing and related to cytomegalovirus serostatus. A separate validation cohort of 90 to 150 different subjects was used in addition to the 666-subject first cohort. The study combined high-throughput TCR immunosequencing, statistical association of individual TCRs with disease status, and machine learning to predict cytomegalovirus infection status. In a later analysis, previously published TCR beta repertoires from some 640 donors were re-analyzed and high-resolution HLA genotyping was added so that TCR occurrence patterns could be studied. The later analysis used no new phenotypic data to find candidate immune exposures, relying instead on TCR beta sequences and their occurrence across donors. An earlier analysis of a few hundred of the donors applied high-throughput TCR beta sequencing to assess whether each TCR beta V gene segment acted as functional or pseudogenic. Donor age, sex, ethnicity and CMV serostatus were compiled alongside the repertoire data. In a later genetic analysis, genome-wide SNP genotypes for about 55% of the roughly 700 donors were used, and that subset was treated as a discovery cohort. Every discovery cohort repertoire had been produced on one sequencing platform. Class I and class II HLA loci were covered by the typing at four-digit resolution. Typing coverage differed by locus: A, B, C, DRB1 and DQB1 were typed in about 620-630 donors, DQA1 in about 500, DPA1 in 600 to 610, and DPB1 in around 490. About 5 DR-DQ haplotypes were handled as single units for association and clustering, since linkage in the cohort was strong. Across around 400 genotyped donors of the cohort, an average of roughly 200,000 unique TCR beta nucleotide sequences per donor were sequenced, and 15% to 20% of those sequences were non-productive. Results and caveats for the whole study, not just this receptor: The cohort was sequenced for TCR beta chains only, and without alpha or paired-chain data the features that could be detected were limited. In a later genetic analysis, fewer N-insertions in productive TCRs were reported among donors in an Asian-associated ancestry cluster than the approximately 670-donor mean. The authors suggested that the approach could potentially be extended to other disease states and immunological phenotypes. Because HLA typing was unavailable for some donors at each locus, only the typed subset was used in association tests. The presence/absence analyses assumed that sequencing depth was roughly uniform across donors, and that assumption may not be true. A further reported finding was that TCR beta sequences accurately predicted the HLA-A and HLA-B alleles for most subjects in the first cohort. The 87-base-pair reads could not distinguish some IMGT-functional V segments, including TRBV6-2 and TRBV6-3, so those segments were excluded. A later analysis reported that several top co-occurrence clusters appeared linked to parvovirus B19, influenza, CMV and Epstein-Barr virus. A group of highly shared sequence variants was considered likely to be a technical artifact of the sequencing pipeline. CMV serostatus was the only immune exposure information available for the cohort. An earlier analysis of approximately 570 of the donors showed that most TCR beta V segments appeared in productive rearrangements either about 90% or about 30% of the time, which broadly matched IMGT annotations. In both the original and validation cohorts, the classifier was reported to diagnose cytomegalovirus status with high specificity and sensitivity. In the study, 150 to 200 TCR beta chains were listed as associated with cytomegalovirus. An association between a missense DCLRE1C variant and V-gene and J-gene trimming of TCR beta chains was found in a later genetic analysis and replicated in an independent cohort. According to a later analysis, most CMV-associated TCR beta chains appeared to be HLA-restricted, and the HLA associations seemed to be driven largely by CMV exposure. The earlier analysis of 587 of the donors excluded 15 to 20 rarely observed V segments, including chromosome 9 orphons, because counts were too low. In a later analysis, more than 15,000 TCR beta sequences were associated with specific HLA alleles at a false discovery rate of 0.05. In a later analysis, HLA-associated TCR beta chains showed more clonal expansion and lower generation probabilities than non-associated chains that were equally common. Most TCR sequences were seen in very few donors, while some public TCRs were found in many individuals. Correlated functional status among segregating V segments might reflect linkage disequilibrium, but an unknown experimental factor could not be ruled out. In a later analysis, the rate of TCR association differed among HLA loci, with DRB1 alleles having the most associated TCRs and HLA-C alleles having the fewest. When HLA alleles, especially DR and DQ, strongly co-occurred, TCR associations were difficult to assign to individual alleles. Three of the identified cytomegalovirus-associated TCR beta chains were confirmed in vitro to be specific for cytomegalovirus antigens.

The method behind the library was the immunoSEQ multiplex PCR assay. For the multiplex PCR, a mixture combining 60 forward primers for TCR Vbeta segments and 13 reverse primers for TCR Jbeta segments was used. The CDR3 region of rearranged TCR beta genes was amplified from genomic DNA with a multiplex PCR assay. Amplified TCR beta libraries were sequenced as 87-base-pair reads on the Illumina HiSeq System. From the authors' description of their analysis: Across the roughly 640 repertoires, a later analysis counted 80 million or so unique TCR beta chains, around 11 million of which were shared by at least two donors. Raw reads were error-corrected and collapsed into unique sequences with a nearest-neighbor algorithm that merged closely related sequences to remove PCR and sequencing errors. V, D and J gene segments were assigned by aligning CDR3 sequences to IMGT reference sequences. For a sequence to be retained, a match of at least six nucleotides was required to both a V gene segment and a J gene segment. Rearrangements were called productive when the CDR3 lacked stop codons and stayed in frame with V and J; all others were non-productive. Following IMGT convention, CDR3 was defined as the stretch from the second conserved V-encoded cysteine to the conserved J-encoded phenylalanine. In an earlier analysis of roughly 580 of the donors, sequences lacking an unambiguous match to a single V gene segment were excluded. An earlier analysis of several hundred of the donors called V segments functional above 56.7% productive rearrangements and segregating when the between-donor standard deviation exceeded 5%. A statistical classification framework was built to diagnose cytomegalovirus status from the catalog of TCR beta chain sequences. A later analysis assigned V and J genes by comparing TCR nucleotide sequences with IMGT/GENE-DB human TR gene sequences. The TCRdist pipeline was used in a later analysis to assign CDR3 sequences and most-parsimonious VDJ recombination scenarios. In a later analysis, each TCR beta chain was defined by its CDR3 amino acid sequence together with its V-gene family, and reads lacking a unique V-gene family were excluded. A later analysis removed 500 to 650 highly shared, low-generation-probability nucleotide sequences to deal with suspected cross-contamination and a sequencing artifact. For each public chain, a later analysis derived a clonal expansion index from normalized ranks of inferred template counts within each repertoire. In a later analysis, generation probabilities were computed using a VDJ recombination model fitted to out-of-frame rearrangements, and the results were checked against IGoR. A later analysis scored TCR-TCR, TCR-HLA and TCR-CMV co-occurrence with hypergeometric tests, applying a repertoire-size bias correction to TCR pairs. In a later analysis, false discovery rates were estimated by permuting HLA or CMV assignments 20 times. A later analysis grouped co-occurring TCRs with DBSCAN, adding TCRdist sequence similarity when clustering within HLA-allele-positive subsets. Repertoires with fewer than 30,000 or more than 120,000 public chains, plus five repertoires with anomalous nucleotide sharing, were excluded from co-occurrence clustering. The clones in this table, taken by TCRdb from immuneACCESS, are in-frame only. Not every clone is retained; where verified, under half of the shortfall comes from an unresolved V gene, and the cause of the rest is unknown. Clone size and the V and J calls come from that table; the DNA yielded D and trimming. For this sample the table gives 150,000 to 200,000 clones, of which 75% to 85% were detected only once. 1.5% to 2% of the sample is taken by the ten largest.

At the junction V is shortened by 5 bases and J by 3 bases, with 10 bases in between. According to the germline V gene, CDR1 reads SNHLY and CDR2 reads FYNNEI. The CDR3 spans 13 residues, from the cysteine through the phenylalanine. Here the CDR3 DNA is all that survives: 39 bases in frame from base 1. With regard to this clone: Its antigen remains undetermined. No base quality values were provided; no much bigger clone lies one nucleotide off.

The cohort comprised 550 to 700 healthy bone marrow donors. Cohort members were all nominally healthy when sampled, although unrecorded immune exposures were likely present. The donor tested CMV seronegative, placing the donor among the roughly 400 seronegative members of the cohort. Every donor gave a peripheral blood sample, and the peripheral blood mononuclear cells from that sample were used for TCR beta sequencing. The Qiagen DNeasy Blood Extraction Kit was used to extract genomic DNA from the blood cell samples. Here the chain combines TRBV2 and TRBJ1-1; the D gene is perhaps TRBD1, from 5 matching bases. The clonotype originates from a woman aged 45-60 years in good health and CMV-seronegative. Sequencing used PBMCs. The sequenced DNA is TGTGCCAGCAGTCGGCAGGGCCACACTGAAGCTTTCTTT. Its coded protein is CASSRQGHTEAFF.